A selection of T cell receptor beta chains follows, all from one sample in a study of OX40 agonist ivuxolimab in advanced cancers. The repertoire was sequenced with immunoSEQ multiplex PCR; TCRdb's copy has only in-frame clones and lacks some. The top ten clones hold over 2.5% of a sample with about 41,000 clones, approximately 80% of them seen once. The material sequenced was CD4+ or CD8+ T cells sorted from blood, taken in a trial of the OX40 agonist ivuxolimab. These receptors were taken from an adult with an advanced solid tumor such as melanoma, head and neck, liver or kidney cancer. CDR3s include the opening cysteine and the closing phenylalanine or tryptophan. A D gene is named only where the DNA matches it firmly. Clone size is not always given. Where it is, it says once, few, many or a class for expanded clones.

CDR3 protein	CDR3 DNA	J gene	D gene	V gene	clone size
CASSPGTEEETQYF	TGTGCCAGCAGCCCCGGGACAGAAGAAGAGACCCAGTACTTC	TRBJ2-5	TRBD1	TRBV7-6	.
CASSVESHGNTIYF	TGTGCCAGCAGCGTAGAGTCCCACGGAAACACCATATATTTT	TRBJ1-3	.	TRBV9	.
CASSPGQITEKLFF	TGTGCCAGCAGCCCGGGACAGATAACTGAAAAACTGTTTTTT	TRBJ1-4	TRBD1	TRBV5-4	.
CASSPDRAITEAFF	TGTGCCAGCTCACCAGACAGGGCGATTACTGAAGCTTTCTTT	TRBJ1-1	TRBD1	TRBV18	.
CASSPGLTLYGYTF	TGTGCCAGCAGCCCTGGGTTAACATTGTATGGCTACACCTTC	TRBJ1-2	.	TRBV5-4	.
CASSTLAGGYEQYF	TGCGCCAGCAGCACACTAGCGGGAGGCTACGAGCAGTACTTC	TRBJ2-7	TRBD2	TRBV5-1	few
CASSLRAAPTNEKLFF	TGTGCCAGCAGCTTAAGGGCGGCCCCAACTAATGAAAAACTGTTTTTT	TRBJ1-4	.	TRBV11-3	.
CASSLVRDGDTGELFF	TGTGCCAGCAGCTTAGTGCGGGATGGTGACACCGGGGAGCTGTTTTTT	TRBJ2-2	.	TRBV7-3	.
CAYLGDLLNTDTQYF	TGTGCCTACCTCGGGGACTTACTAAACACAGATACGCAGTATTTT	TRBJ2-3	.	TRBV21-1	.
CASSQGTGENTEAFF	TGTGCCAGCAGCCAAGGAACAGGGGAGAACACTGAAGCTTTCTTT	TRBJ1-1	TRBD1	TRBV4-2	.
CASSQGGQETQYF	TGCGCCAGCAGTCAGGGGGGACAAGAGACCCAGTACTTC	TRBJ2-5	.	TRBV23-1	.
CASSDGLAGGPDTQYF	TGTGCCAGCAGCGATGGACTAGCGGGAGGGCCAGATACGCAGTATTTT	TRBJ2-3	TRBD2	TRBV7-9	.
CASSLSRSTEAFF	TGTGCCAGCAGCTTAAGTAGGTCCACTGAAGCTTTCTTT	TRBJ1-1	.	TRBV7-9	.
CASSPWIQETQYF	TGTGCCAGCAGTCCCTGGATCCAAGAGACCCAGTACTTC	TRBJ2-5	.	TRBV27	.
CASSPAGNTIYF	TGTGCCAGCAGCCCCGCTGGAAACACCATATATTTT	TRBJ1-3	.	TRBV7-9	few
CAWSWGGEAFF	TGTGCCTGGAGTTGGGGGGGAGAAGCTTTCTTT	TRBJ1-1	.	TRBV30	.
CASSMRGGNYGYTF	TGTGCCAGTAGTATGAGAGGGGGCAACTATGGCTACACCTTC	TRBJ1-2	TRBD1	TRBV19	.
CASSLEQDYGYTF	TGTGCCAGCAGCTTAGAGCAGGACTATGGCTACACCTTC	TRBJ1-2	.	TRBV11-2	few
CASSRQGSATNEKLFF	TGTGCCAGCAGTAGACAGGGGTCGGCAACTAATGAAAAACTGTTTTTT	TRBJ1-4	TRBD1	TRBV2	.
CASRQGEKLFF	TGTGCCAGCAGGCAGGGGGAAAAACTGTTTTTT	TRBJ1-4	.	TRBV6-5	.
CSVGGWGTEAFF	TGCAGCGTTGGAGGGTGGGGGACTGAAGCTTTCTTT	TRBJ1-1	.	TRBV29-1	.
CSAGQGPDTQYF	TGCAGCGCTGGACAGGGACCAGATACGCAGTATTTT	TRBJ2-3	TRBD1	TRBV29-1	.
CASSQLAWRDTSEQYF	TGTGCCAGCAGCCAATTAGCCTGGCGGGATACTTCCGAGCAGTACTTC	TRBJ2-7	.	TRBV4-2	.
CASRSGAANEKLFF	TGCGCCAGCAGATCAGGGGCAGCTAATGAAAAACTGTTTTTT	TRBJ1-4	.	TRBV10-2	.
CASSLHTRETQYF	TGTGCCAGCAGCTTACATACGAGGGAGACCCAGTACTTC	TRBJ2-5	.	TRBV11-2	.
CASSDRSYNEQFF	TGTGCCAGCAGCGACAGGTCGTACAATGAGCAGTTCTTC	TRBJ2-1	.	TRBV9	.
CASSAGQPQPQHF	TGTGCCAGCAGTGCCGGACAGCCCCAGCCCCAGCATTTT	TRBJ1-5	.	TRBV6-1	.
CASNPGGPYGYTF	TGTGCCAGCAACCCCGGCGGCCCCTATGGCTACACCTTC	TRBJ1-2	.	TRBV7-8	few
CASRGSSGANVLTF	TGTGCCAGCAGGGGGAGCTCTGGGGCCAACGTCCTGACTTTC	TRBJ2-6	.	TRBV2	.
CSVKSGLAGWDEQFF	TGCAGCGTGAAATCCGGGCTAGCGGGGTGGGATGAGCAGTTCTTC	TRBJ2-1	TRBD2	TRBV29-1	.
CAIRAGGQETQYF	TGTGCCATCAGAGCGGGAGGGCAAGAGACCCAGTACTTC	TRBJ2-5	TRBD2	TRBV10-3	.
CASSLSVGEYFQPQHF	TGTGCCAGCAGTTTATCGGTAGGGGAATACTTTCAGCCCCAGCATTTT	TRBJ1-5	.	TRBV27	.
CAISESPTKASLGYTF	TGTGCCATCAGTGAGTCCCCCACTAAAGCGTCTCTCGGCTACACCTTC	TRBJ1-2	.	TRBV10-3	.
CASSLSPGGNQPQHF	TGCGCCAGCAGCTTGAGCCCCGGCGGCAATCAGCCCCAGCATTTT	TRBJ1-5	.	TRBV5-1	once
CASSLVGAMNTEAFF	TGCGCCAGCAGCTTGGTCGGGGCGATGAACACTGAAGCTTTCTTT	TRBJ1-1	.	TRBV5-1	.
CSVAAAGYTF	TGCAGCGTTGCGGCAGCTGGCTACACCTTC	TRBJ1-2	.	TRBV29-1	.
CASSYLGGENIQYF	TGTGCCAGCAGTTACTTAGGGGGCGAGAACATTCAGTACTTC	TRBJ2-4	TRBD1	TRBV6-5	.
CASSERRDSLDTGELFF	TGTGCCAGCAGTGAAAGGCGGGATTCCCTCGACACCGGGGAGCTGTTTTTT	TRBJ2-2	.	TRBV2	.
CASRLAGNNEQFF	TGTGCAAGTCGCTTAGCGGGCAACAATGAGCAGTTCTTC	TRBJ2-1	.	TRBV12-2	.
CASSPPGSYEQYF	TGTGCCAGCAGCCCCCCAGGGTCCTACGAGCAGTACTTC	TRBJ2-7	.	TRBV7-3	.
CARSSGLLKSYNEQFF	TGTGCCAGAAGCTCGGGACTCCTGAAGTCCTACAATGAGCAGTTCTTC	TRBJ2-1	.	TRBV5-3	.
CASSLRQDYGYTF	TGTGCCAGCAGCTTAAGACAGGACTATGGCTACACCTTC	TRBJ1-2	.	TRBV7-3	.
CASSEEVTETQYF	TGTGCCAGCAGTGAAGAGGTCACCGAGACCCAGTACTTC	TRBJ2-5	.	TRBV2	.